Below, 20 T cell receptor beta chains from the same sample are listed, as sequenced in a study of vaccination and CD4 T cells after COVID-19. The sample's treatment: roughly 11-day PBMC culture with coronavirus spike peptide pools or control peptides (ViraFEST assay). No antigen is known for these receptors. CD4+ T cells that had been cultured provided DNA sequenced with the Oncomine TCR Beta short-read assay. In TCRdb, the PCR reads were re-called with MiXCR into one record per CDR3 protein. The data contain some 18,000 distinct CDR3 sequences, 45% to 60% of them singletons. The sample comprised CD4+ T cells from blood, cultured in vitro. These TCRs come from a human donor who had recovered from COVID-19.

This chain joins TRBV11-2 and TRBJ2-5; no clear D. V dropped 7 bases and J dropped 6 bases, with 12 bases sitting between them. This CDR3 has 12 residues. CDR1 and CDR2 from the germline V gene are SGHAT and FQNNGV. CDR3 nucleotide sequence: TGTGCCAGCACCTCATCCATCCAGACCCAGTACTTC. This sequence encodes CASTSSIQTQYF.

This CDR3 reads CASSHWTGAGWGTQYF. The CDR3 DNA follows: TGCGCCAGCAGCCATTGGACAGGGGCGGGTTGGGGGACCCAGTACTTC. The gene calls are TRBV4-1 and TRBJ2-5, with TRBD1 identical over 9 bases. This CDR3 is built from 16 residues. Germline trimming cut 3 bases from V and 7 bases from J; bases unmatched to any gene: 12. The germline V gene encodes CDR1 MGHRA and CDR2 YSYEKL.

The chain joins TRBV15 to TRBJ2-1; weak D call: TRBD2 (5 bases). Trimming took 0 bases from V and 0 from J, leaving 18 bases between them. The CDR3 is 19 amino acids. The germline gives CDR1 LNHNV, CDR2 YYDKDF (reference sequence). The CDR3 nucleotides are TGTGCCACCAGCAGAGATTTAATTGCGGGTGCCGACTCCTACAATGAGCAGTTCTTC. Translated, it gives CATSRDLIAGADSYNEQFF. Looking up the rest from reference TRBV15 and TRBJ2-1 gives the full variable domain: DAMVIQNPRYQVTQFGKPVTLSCSQTLNHNVMYWYQQKSSQAPKLLFHYYDKDFNNEADTPDNFQSRRPNTSFCFLDIRSPGLGDTAMYLCATSRDLIAGADSYNEQFFGPGTRLTVL.

This sequence joins TRBV12-3 or TRBV12-4 and TRBJ2-2; D remains ambiguous. There are 12 residues in the CDR3. The ends were cut back, 5 bases at V and 7 bases at J, with 8 bases in the middle. This chain's CDR3 is CASSIRRGELFF. The CDR3 DNA is TGTGCCAGCAGTATACGGCGCGGGGAGCTGTTTTTT.

The chain employs TRBV7-2 and TRBJ2-5; D is possibly TRBD2 (5 bases). The V end was cut by 3 bases, the J end by 5 bases, with 10 bases between. Germline V CDR1 and CDR2: SGHTA, FQGNSA. CDR3 length equals 13 residues. The CDR3: CASSFQRRETQYF. In DNA, the CDR3 is TGTGCCAGCAGCTTCCAGCGGAGGGAGACCCAGTACTTC.

The CDR3 nucleotides are TGTGCCAGCAGTGAGGAGGGAAACTGGAACACTGAAGCTTTCTTT. Translating it yields CASSEEGNWNTEAFF. The chain employs TRBV2 and TRBJ1-1; D not resolved. The V end was cut by 3 bases, the J end by 1 base, with 12 bases between. The germline V gene has CDR1 SNHLY and CDR2 FYNNEI. This CDR3 region has 15 residues.

The sample holds a few counts of this clonotype. V usage is TRBV7-2 and J usage is TRBJ2-6; the D is unclear. CDR1 SGHTA and CDR2 FQGNSA come from the germline V gene. The CDR3 runs to 16 residues. V was shortened by 4 bases and J by 2 bases, with 12 bases between the two germline ends. The CDR3 coding sequence is TGTGCCAGCAGCTCCAGCCCGGCGACTGGGGCCAACGTCCTGACTTTC. Amino acids: CASSSSPATGANVLTF.

This chain uses TRBV7-8 with TRBJ2-1; possibly TRBD2 for D (5 bases). CDR1 and CDR2 from the germline V gene are SGHVS and FQNEAQ. This CDR3 has 14 amino acids. Trimming pared 5 bases from V and 4 bases from J, leaving 12 bases between. The CDR3 sequence: CASSPRETYNEQFF. CDR3 nucleotide sequence: TGTGCCAGCAGCCCCCGGGAAACTTACAATGAGCAGTTCTTC.

This clonotype was seen a handful of times. The gene calls are TRBV21-1 and TRBJ2-1; the tabulated D call, TRBD2, remains unverified against the DNA. TRBV21-1 has pseudogene status. CDR3 length equals 16 residues. CDR3 sequence (DNA): TGTGCCAGCAGCAGCTGGACTAGCGGCTCCTACAATGAGCAGTTCTTC. It specifies CASSSWTSGSYNEQFF.

In this sample, this clonotype turned up a few times. This chain uses TRBV19 with TRBJ2-3; 7 nucleotides agree with TRBD1. The germline V gene encodes CDR1 LNHDA and CDR2 SQIVND (reference sequence). V gave up 9 bases and J gave up 3 bases; unmatched junction bases: 9. CDR3 size: 14 residues. The CDR3 DNA is TGTGCCAGCCGCCGGGACAGAAGTACAGATACGCAGTATTTT. The encoded protein is CASRRDRSTDTQYF. Based on the CDR3 plus reference TRBV19 and TRBJ2-3, the full variable domain is DGGITQSPKYLFRKEGQNVTLSCEQNLNHDAMYWYRQDPGQGLRLIYYSQIVNDFQKGDIAEGYSVSREKKESFPLTVTSAQKNPTAFYLCASRRDRSTDTQYFGPGTRLTVL.

This rearrangement joins TRBV20-1 to TRBJ2-7; 10 nucleotides line up with TRBD2. Germline V CDR1 and CDR2: DFQATT, SNEGSKA (reference sequence). This CDR3 is built from 17 residues. With V trimmed by 5 bases and J by 4 bases, 17 bases remained unmatched. The CDR3 loop reads CSAPVPHSSGSRYEQYF. The CDR3 DNA reads TGCAGTGCTCCCGTGCCCCATTCTAGCGGGAGTAGGTACGAGCAGTACTTC.

Notes on this clonotype: The junction and the germline gene differ at one end; a read error may be behind it. The chain combines TRBV3-1 with TRBJ2-7; unclear D gene. Germline lookup yields CDR1 LGHDT and CDR2 YNNKEL (reference sequence). The CDR3 is made up of 12 amino acids. The CDR3 bases are TGTGCCAGCAGCCCGACGGTCTACGAGCAGTATTTC. Its protein product is CASSPTVYEQYF.

V usage is TRBV30 and J usage is TRBJ1-1; no clear D. CDR3 size: 13 residues. The ends were cut back, 2 bases at V and 1 base at J, with 8 bases in the middle. Germline loops: CDR1 GTSNPN, CDR2 SVGIG (reference sequence). The CDR3 DNA reads as TGTGCCTGGAGTCGGCAGCAGAACACTGAAGCTTTCTTT. It yields the protein CAWSRQQNTEAFF. The complete variable domain, with remaining parts taken from reference TRBV30 and TRBJ1-1, reads SQTIHQWPATLVQPVGSPLSLECTVEGTSNPNLYWYRQAAGRGLQLLFYSVGIGQISSEVPQNLSASRPQDRQFILSSKKLLLSDSGFYLCAWSRQQNTEAFFGQGTRLTVV.

The chain combines TRBV19 with TRBJ2-1; D gene uncertain. The CDR3 has 14 residues. The germline gives CDR1 LNHDA, CDR2 SQIVND (reference sequence). V lost 3 bases to trimming and J lost 2 bases, with 8 bases between them. This CDR3 is CASSIGFPYNEQFF. The CDR3 region has the DNA TGTGCCAGTAGTATCGGGTTTCCCTACAATGAGCAGTTCTTC.

The J gene is TRBJ1-5, the V gene TRBV12-3 or TRBV12-4; TRBD1 matches at 9 bases. CDR3 length equals 14 residues. V lost 5 bases, J lost 5 bases, and 4 bases stayed unmatched. The CDR3 DNA reads as TGTGCCAGCAGTCTAGGGACAGGGCATCAGCCCCAGCATTTT. Translated, it gives CASSLGTGHQPQHF.

The V gene is TRBV20-1, the J gene TRBJ1-1; TRBD1 might be the D (5 bases). The V end lost 1 base, the J end lost 6 bases, and 18 bases lay between the germline ends. Germline values: CDR1 DFQATT, CDR2 SNEGSKA (reference sequence). The CDR3 has 15 residues. Here the CDR3 reads CSARGQTVGIAEAFF. The CDR3 bases are TGCAGTGCTAGAGGACAGACCGTCGGGATCGCTGAAGCTTTCTTT.

The rearrangement joins TRBV12-3 or TRBV12-4 to TRBJ2-7; TRBD1 aligns across 8 bases. V dropped 4 bases and J dropped 3; count of bases not matched to a gene: 11. The CDR3 length is 16 residues. The CDR3 sequence is CASSSRDRWGLYEQYF. Written as DNA, the CDR3 is TGTGCCAGCAGTTCCCGGGACAGGTGGGGCCTCTACGAGCAGTACTTC.

V usage is TRBV12-3 or TRBV12-4 and J usage is TRBJ2-3, with 11 nucleotides matching TRBD2. J lost 6 bases, V lost 6 bases, and 14 bases had no gene match. The CDR3 runs 17 residues. CDR3 in amino acids: CASSLTLAGGQGDTQYF. In DNA form, the CDR3 reads TGTGCCAGCAGCCTAACCTTAGCGGGAGGGCAGGGGGATACGCAGTATTTT.

This clonotype was counted only a few times. J is TRBJ1-1 and V is TRBV20-1; tentative D call: TRBD1 (5 bases). In germline, CDR1 is DFQATT, CDR2 SNEGSKA (reference sequence). The CDR3 has 15 amino acids. V dropped 3 bases and J dropped 3 bases, with 17 bases sitting between them. DNA of the CDR3: TGCAGTGCTAGGGGGCCGACTCAGCAGTACACTGAAGCTTTCTTT. Its translation: CSARGPTQQYTEAFF.

The chain uses TRBV6-5 and TRBJ2-3; the D gene is possibly TRBD1 (6 bases). The germline V and J ends were trimmed by 2 bases and 3 bases, with 12 bases remaining between them. There are 15 residues in the CDR3. The germline gives CDR1 MNHEY, CDR2 SVGAGI. The CDR3: CASSYRNRATDTQYF. The DNA of the CDR3 is TGTGCCAGCAGTTACCGTAACAGGGCAACAGATACGCAGTATTTT.